The rows below give T cell receptor beta chains drawn from one sample of a study of response to subunit inactivated influenza vaccine. Each CDR3 protein gets one entry after TCRdb re-called the RT-PCR reads with MiXCR. The sample lists fewer than 650,000 distinct CDR3 sequences; 10% to 15% were seen once. Sequenced material: PBMCs from blood, taken 45 days after vaccination. Receptors originate from a man between 50 and 59 years old who received an inactivated influenza vaccine. Both conserved end residues are part of each CDR3. A D gene is named only where the DNA matches it firmly. Some rows have no size entry. The others give once, few or many, or a class for an expanded clone.

cdr3_aa | cdr3_nt | clone_size | j_call | v_call | d_call
CASSDWDRGDGEQYF | TGTGCCAGCAGTGACTGGGACAGGGGCGATGGCGAGCAGTACTTC | few | TRBJ2-7 | TRBV6-4 | TRBD1
CASSTGTGGNQPQHF | TGTGCCAGCAGTACCGGGACAGGGGGTAATCAGCCCCAGCATTTT | many | TRBJ1-5 | TRBV6-1 | TRBD1
CASSLGRTGPNTEAFF | TGCGCCAGCAGCTTGGGGCGGACAGGGCCGAACACTGAAGCTTTCTTT | few | TRBJ1-1 | TRBV5-1 | TRBD1
CSVVKGSAYTEAFF | TGCAGCGTTGTAAAGGGGTCTGCTTACACTGAAGCTTTCTTT | many | TRBJ1-1 | TRBV29-1 | NA
CASGQGRNYEQYF | TGTGCCAGCGGACAGGGGAGGAACTACGAGCAGTACTTC | NA | TRBJ2-7 | TRBV6-2/TRBV6-3 | TRBD1
CASSLIASPIYEQYF | TGTGCCAGCAGCTTAATTGCTAGCCCGATCTACGAGCAGTACTTC | few | TRBJ2-7 | TRBV7-3 | NA
CASSQDPSGRSSYNEQFF | TGTGCCAGCAGCCAAGATCCTAGCGGGAGGAGCTCCTACAATGAGCAGTTCTTC | NA | TRBJ2-1 | TRBV4-2 | TRBD2
CASSLALGLRTDEQYF | TGTGCCAGCAGCTTAGCGCTGGGTCTAAGAACTGACGAGCAGTACTTC | few | TRBJ2-7 | TRBV7-9 | NA
CAGADSTNTEAFF | TGTGCCGGCGCGGACAGCACGAACACTGAAGCTTTCTTT | NA | TRBJ1-1 | TRBV4-2 | NA
CASSGESRGYYGYTF | TGCGCCAGCAGCGGGGAATCCAGGGGGTACTATGGCTACACCTTC | once | TRBJ1-2 | TRBV5-1 | TRBD1
CATQGGNEQFF | TGTGCCACCCAGGGGGGCAATGAGCAGTTCTTC | NA | TRBJ2-1 | TRBV10-3 | NA
CASSLDGQGRGYTF | TGCGCCAGCAGCTTGGATGGACAGGGACGCGGCTACACCTTC | many | TRBJ1-2 | TRBV5-1 | TRBD1
CSGDGPVFYEQYF | TGCAGCGGGGACGGCCCAGTTTTCTACGAGCAGTACTTC | many | TRBJ2-7 | TRBV29-1 | NA
CASSPVRGSNTGELFF | TGTGCCAGCTCACCAGTGAGGGGGTCGAACACCGGGGAGCTGTTTTTT | NA | TRBJ2-2 | TRBV18 | NA
CASSLPPGTRGADTQYF | TGTGCCAGCAGTCTCCCCCCCGGGACTCGCGGGGCAGATACGCAGTATTTT | few | TRBJ2-3 | TRBV27 | NA
CSSRGVSGSYNEQFF | TGCAGTTCCCGAGGGGTTAGCGGATCCTACAATGAGCAGTTCTTC | NA | TRBJ2-1 | TRBV20-1 | NA
CASRYSGAYEQYF | TGTGCCAGCAGGTATAGCGGGGCCTACGAGCAGTACTTC | many | TRBJ2-7 | TRBV7-2 | TRBD2
CASSLGTGGFSPLHF | TGCGCCAGCAGCTTGGGGACAGGGGGCTTTTCACCCCTCCACTTT | NA | TRBJ1-6 | TRBV5-1 | TRBD1
CSARVPPSTYGYTF | TGCAGTGCTAGAGTTCCCCCATCTACATATGGCTACACCTTC | many | TRBJ1-2 | TRBV20-1 | NA
CASRGTGGAVNQPQHF | TGTGCCAGCAGAGGGACAGGGGGCGCGGTCAATCAGCCCCAGCATTTT | many | TRBJ1-5 | TRBV27 | TRBD1
CASSSRDTGWSTEAFF | TGTGCCAGCAGCAGCCGGGACACCGGATGGTCCACTGAAGCTTTCTTT | NA | TRBJ1-1 | TRBV11-1 | NA
CSARDYRTYEQYF | TGCAGTGCTAGAGATTACAGAACCTACGAGCAGTACTTC | NA | TRBJ2-7 | TRBV20-1 | NA
CSVEDFELGADNEQFF | TGCAGCGTTGAAGATTTTGAATTGGGGGCTGACAATGAGCAGTTCTTC | many | TRBJ2-1 | TRBV29-1 | NA
CASSLGWGPNTDTQYF | TGTGCCAGCAGCCTCGGTTGGGGGCCAAACACAGATACGCAGTATTTT | NA | TRBJ2-3 | TRBV14 | NA
CASSLGQGNTDTQYF | TGTGCCAGCAGCTTGGGACAGGGAAACACAGATACGCAGTATTTT | many | TRBJ2-3 | TRBV12-3/TRBV12-4 | TRBD1
CASSFTDLYGYTF | TGTGCCAGCAGCTTCACGGATCTCTATGGCTACACCTTC | NA | TRBJ1-2 | TRBV5-6 | NA
CSARDEDHSYEQYF | TGCAGTGCTAGAGATGAGGATCACAGCTACGAGCAGTACTTC | few | TRBJ2-7 | TRBV20-1 | NA
CATSRDDPTGKPQHF | TGTGCCACCAGCAGAGATGATCCAACGGGAAAGCCCCAGCATTTT | few | TRBJ1-5 | TRBV15 | NA
CASSLKGQGQIGNSPLHF | TGTGCCAGCAGTTTAAAAGGACAGGGCCAAATTGGAAATTCACCCCTCCACTTT | once | TRBJ1-6 | TRBV12-3/TRBV12-4 | TRBD1
CASGTGGGVSGTQYF | TGTGCCAGCGGTACCGGCGGGGGGGTCAGCGGAACGCAGTATTTT | few | TRBJ2-3 | TRBV12-3/TRBV12-4 | TRBD2
CASSEYGDGRHQQYF | TGTGCCAGCAGTGAATACGGGGACGGTCGCCACCAGCAGTACTTC | NA | TRBJ2-7 | TRBV25-1 | NA
CASSSRDHGYEQFF | TGTGCCAGCAGCAGCCGGGACCACGGGTATGAGCAGTTCTTC | few | TRBJ2-1 | TRBV11-2 | NA
CATSPRTGTGELFF | TGTGCCACCAGCCCGCGGACAGGGACCGGGGAGCTGTTTTTT | many | TRBJ2-2 | TRBV15 | TRBD1
CASSEARADRLRDEQFF | TGCGCCAGCAGCGAGGCGCGGGCAGACAGACTCAGAGATGAGCAGTTCTTC | many | TRBJ2-1 | TRBV5-1 | NA
CASSQSGTRRETQYF | TGTGCCAGCAGCCAATCCGGGACTAGGAGGGAGACCCAGTACTTC | few | TRBJ2-5 | TRBV4-2 | TRBD2
CASRRTGGNTGELFF | TGTGCCAGCAGGCGGACAGGGGGAAATACCGGGGAGCTGTTTTTT | NA | TRBJ2-2 | TRBV2 | TRBD1
CASSSFRTGRAETQYF | TGTGCCAGCAGTTCCTTCCGAACAGGCAGGGCAGAGACCCAGTACTTC | few | TRBJ2-5 | TRBV12-3/TRBV12-4 | NA
CSVGVSETQYF | TGCAGCGTGGGGGTTTCGGAGACCCAGTACTTC | many | TRBJ2-5 | TRBV29-1 | NA
CASKEGPGYETQYF | TGTGCCAGCAAGGAAGGCCCAGGGTATGAGACCCAGTACTTC | NA | TRBJ2-5 | TRBV6-1 | NA
CASSLGQGIEQFF | TGTGCCAGCAGCTTAGGCCAGGGCATTGAGCAGTTCTTC | few | TRBJ2-1 | TRBV11-3 | NA
CASSLGPFAYEQYF | TGTGCCAGCAGCCTAGGGCCCTTCGCCTACGAGCAGTACTTC | many | TRBJ2-7 | TRBV7-8 | NA
CASSLGEAAYEQYF | TGTGCCAGCAGCTTAGGCGAGGCCGCCTACGAGCAGTACTTC | NA | TRBJ2-7 | TRBV7-6 | NA
CASNSRPSTGELFF | TGTGCCAGCAACTCTCGACCCAGCACCGGGGAGCTGTTTTTT | NA | TRBJ2-2 | TRBV6-1 | NA
CAISDTSGVADTQYF | TGTGCCATCAGTGATACTAGCGGGGTCGCAGATACGCAGTATTTT | NA | TRBJ2-3 | TRBV10-3 | TRBD2
CASSLRGLAGAYNEQFF | TGCGCCAGCAGCTTGAGGGGACTAGCGGGAGCGTACAATGAGCAGTTCTTC | few | TRBJ2-1 | TRBV5-1 | TRBD2
CASSKLGQGVGNEQFF | TGCGCCAGCAGCAAACTCGGACAGGGGGTGGGGAATGAGCAGTTCTTC | few | TRBJ2-1 | TRBV5-1 | TRBD1
CASSRRGNYEQYF | TGTGCCAGCAGTAGACGGGGGAACTACGAGCAGTACTTC | few | TRBJ2-7 | TRBV27 | NA
CASSQERSPYNEQFF | TGTGCCAGCAGCCAAGAGCGGTCTCCCTACAATGAGCAGTTCTTC | NA | TRBJ2-1 | TRBV4-2 | NA
CASSLGRGPGYNEQFF | TGTGCCAGCAGCTTAGGAAGGGGGCCGGGTTACAATGAGCAGTTCTTC | few | TRBJ2-1 | TRBV11-3 | TRBD1
CASSPAGTGRTGELFF | TGTGCCAGCTCCCCCGCCGGGACAGGGCGAACCGGGGAGCTGTTTTTT | NA | TRBJ2-2 | TRBV18 | TRBD1
CASSYVAGGTEAFF | TGTGCCAGCAGTTACGTCGCAGGGGGAACTGAAGCTTTCTTT | few | TRBJ1-1 | TRBV6-5 | TRBD1
CASRSGTSTDTQYF | TGTGCCAGCCGCTCCGGGACTTCCACAGATACGCAGTATTTT | many | TRBJ2-3 | TRBV2 | NA
CASSLGGLVTDTQYF | TGTGCCAGCAGCTTAGGGGGACTAGTCACAGATACGCAGTATTTT | few | TRBJ2-3 | TRBV7-3 | TRBD2
CSATLTGWNTEAFF | TGCAGTGCTACCCTGACAGGTTGGAACACTGAAGCTTTCTTT | NA | TRBJ1-1 | TRBV20-1 | NA
CATSDSGNIQYF | TGTGCCACCAGTGATTCGGGGAACATTCAGTACTTC | few | TRBJ2-4 | TRBV24-1 | NA
CASSTYREDSYEQYF | TGTGCCAGCAGCACATACCGGGAGGACTCCTACGAGCAGTACTTC | few | TRBJ2-7 | TRBV11-2 | TRBD2
CASSDSGRASETQYF | TGTGCCAGCAGTGATAGCGGGAGGGCCAGTGAGACCCAGTACTTC | few | TRBJ2-5 | TRBV25-1 | TRBD2